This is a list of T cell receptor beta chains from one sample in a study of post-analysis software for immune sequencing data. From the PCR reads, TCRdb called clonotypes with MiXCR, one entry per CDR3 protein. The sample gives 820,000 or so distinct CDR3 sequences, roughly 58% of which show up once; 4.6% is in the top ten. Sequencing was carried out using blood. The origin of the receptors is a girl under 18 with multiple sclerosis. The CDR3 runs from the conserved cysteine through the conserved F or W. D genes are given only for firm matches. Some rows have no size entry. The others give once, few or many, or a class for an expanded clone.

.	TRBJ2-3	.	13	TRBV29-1	TGCAGCGTTCATTCCCCAAACACAGATACGCAGTATTTT	CSVHSPNTDTQYF
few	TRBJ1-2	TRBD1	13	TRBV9	TGTGCCAGCAGCGTCGACAGGGGCTATGGCTACACCTTC	CASSVDRGYGYTF
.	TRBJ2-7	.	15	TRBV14	TGTGCCAGCAGCCAACACGCAGGGACGTTCTACGAGCAGTACTTC	CASSQHAGTFYEQYF
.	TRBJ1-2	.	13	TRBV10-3	TGTGCCATCAGAAGAGGGACACCGTATGGCTACACCTTC	CAIRRGTPYGYTF
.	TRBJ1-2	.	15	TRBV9	TGTGCCAGCAGCGTAGGTGGGGGCGCGACGTATGGCTACACCTTC	CASSVGGGATYGYTF
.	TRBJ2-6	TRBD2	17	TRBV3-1	TGTGCCAGCAGCCCTCTCTGGGGAGGGCCTGGGGCCAACGTCCTGACTTTC	CASSPLWGGPGANVLTF
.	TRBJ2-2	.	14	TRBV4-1	TGCGCCAGCAGCCAAGCGTTTGACACCGGGGAGCTGTTTTTT	CASSQAFDTGELFF
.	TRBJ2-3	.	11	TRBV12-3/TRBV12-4	TGTGCCACCCTGACAGCAGATACGGAGTATTTT	CATLTADTEYF
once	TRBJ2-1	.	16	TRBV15	TGTGCCACCAGCAGAGACACGGGAGCAATTAGCAATGAGCAGTTCTTC	CATSRDTGAISNEQFF
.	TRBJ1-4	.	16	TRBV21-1	TGTGCCAGCTTGAGGCCGATGAGACAGGGGGCGCGTATACTGTTTTTT	CASLRPMRQGARILFF
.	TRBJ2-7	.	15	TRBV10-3	TGTGCCATCAAGGGTCCGGGAACAGGGCGCTACGAGCAGTACTTC	CAIKGPGTGRYEQYF
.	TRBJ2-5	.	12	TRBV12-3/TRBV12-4	TGTGCCAGCAGTTTTCTGGCCGAGACCCAGTACTTC	CASSFLAETQYF
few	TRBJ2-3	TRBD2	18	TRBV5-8	TGTGCCAGCACCCCGTGGTGGCGTACTAGCGGGAACACAGATACGCAGTATTTT	CASTPWWRTSGNTDTQYF
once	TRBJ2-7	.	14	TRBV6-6	TGTGCCAGCCTTCGGGACTCATCTCCCTACGAGCAGTACTTC	CASLRDSSPYEQYF
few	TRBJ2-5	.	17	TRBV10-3	TGTGCCATCAGTGAGTCCCCTTGGAGGGGACAACAAGAGACCCAGTACTTC	CAISESPWRGQQETQYF
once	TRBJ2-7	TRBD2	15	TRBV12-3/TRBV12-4	TGTGCCAGCAGTAGGACTAGCGGGAGATTATACGAGCAGTACTTC	CASSRTSGRLYEQYF
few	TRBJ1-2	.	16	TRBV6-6	TGTGCCAGCAGTTACAGCCGGGACACCACTAACTATGGCTACACCTTC	CASSYSRDTTNYGYTF
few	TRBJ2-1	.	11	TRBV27	TGTGCCAGCATATTCTACAATGAGCAGTTCTTC	CASIFYNEQFF
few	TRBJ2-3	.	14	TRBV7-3	TGTGCTAGCAGCCCGGGGATTAGCACAGATACGCAGTATTTT	CASSPGISTDTQYF
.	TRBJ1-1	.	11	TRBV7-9	TGTGCCACCCGGGCTCGGACTGAAGCTTTCTTT	CATRARTEAFF
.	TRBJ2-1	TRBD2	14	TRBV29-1	TGCAGCCTGCGGGAGGGGTTTGACTACAATGAGCAGTTCTTC	CSLREGFDYNEQFF
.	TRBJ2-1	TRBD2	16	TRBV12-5	TGTGCTAGTGGTCCATTCGGACTAGCGGGAGGAAATGAGCAGTTCTTC	CASGPFGLAGGNEQFF
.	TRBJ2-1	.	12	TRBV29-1	TGCAGTGCTAGAGTCACCGGCAATGAGCAGTTCTTC	CSARVTGNEQFF
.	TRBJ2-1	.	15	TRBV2	TGTGCCAGCAGTGAAGTTCAGGGACCTTACAATGAGCAGTTCTTC	CASSEVQGPYNEQFF
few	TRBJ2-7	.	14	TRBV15	TGTGCCACCAGCAGAGGGGCGGCATCCTACGAGCAGTACTTC	CATSRGAASYEQYF